The rows below give T cell receptor beta chains drawn from one sample of a study of human T cells and chemical hapten exposure. TCRdb processed the RACE reads anew with MiXCR; each CDR3 protein has one entry. The data hold tens of thousands of distinct CDR3 sequences, with 8% to 13% observed a single time. Specimen: whole blood, collected in connection with sensitization to the hapten diphenylcyclopropenone (DPC). The receptor set was obtained from a man in his forties with alopecia areata. Some clones in this sample may be carry-over from other donors' samples. The CDR3 runs from the conserved cysteine through the conserved F or W. The D gene is left open where the match is weak. Expanded clones get a size class; other rows say once, few or many, or leave the size out.

j_call cdr3_length clone_size v_call d_call cdr3_aa cdr3_nt
TRBJ2-2 15 NA TRBV3-1 TRBD1 CASSPGTGLAGELFF TGTGCCAGCAGCCCCGGGACAGGGTTGGCCGGGGAGCTGTTTTTT
TRBJ1-1 17 many TRBV7-9 TRBD1 CASSPFAGGAGNTEAFF TGTGCCAGCAGCCCGTTTGCAGGGGGCGCGGGAAACACTGAAGCTTTCTTT
TRBJ2-3 14 few TRBV29-1 TRBD2 CSVVSGVSTDTQYF TGCAGCGTTGTAAGCGGGGTTAGCACAGATACGCAGTATTTT
TRBJ2-7 12 NA TRBV6-6 NA CASISQIYEQYF TGTGCCAGCATCTCACAGATCTACGAGCAGTACTTC
TRBJ2-1 18 many TRBV9 TRBD2 CASSVGGTSGISYNEQFF TGTGCCAGCAGCGTCGGCGGGACTAGCGGGATCTCTTACAATGAGCAGTTCTTC
TRBJ1-1 12 few TRBV29-1 NA CSGNDWNTEAFF TGCAGCGGCAATGACTGGAACACTGAAGCTTTCTTT
TRBJ2-5 15 few TRBV7-7 NA CASSLSPVPQETQYF TGTGCTAGCAGCTTGTCGCCGGTACCTCAAGAGACCCAGTACTTC
TRBJ2-3 16 NA TRBV6-1 TRBD2 CASSDWTSGSTDTQYF TGTGCCAGCAGTGACTGGACTAGCGGGAGCACAGATACGCAGTATTTT
TRBJ2-5 15 NA TRBV19 TRBD1 CASSDDRGASETQYF TGTGCCAGTAGCGATGACAGGGGCGCATCAGAGACCCAGTACTTC
TRBJ1-5 14 few TRBV12-3/TRBV12-4 NA CASTWGGLDQPQHF TGTGCCAGCACCTGGGGGGGTTTAGATCAGCCCCAGCATTTT
TRBJ1-4 15 NA TRBV27 NA CASRSTGQPNEKLFF TGTGCCAGCAGGTCTACTGGACAGCCGAATGAAAAACTGTTTTTT
TRBJ1-6 17 NA TRBV6-5 TRBD1 CASSGDRGVLYNSPLHF TGTGCCAGCAGTGGGGACAGGGGAGTTCTCTATAATTCACCCCTCCACTTT
TRBJ1-1 13 many TRBV5-4 TRBD1 CASSLTGGTEAFF TGTGCCAGCAGCTTAACAGGGGGCACTGAAGCTTTCTTT
TRBJ1-1 15 few TRBV10-3 NA CAISETELLNTEAFF TGTGCCATCAGTGAAACAGAATTGCTGAACACTGAAGCTTTCTTT
TRBJ1-5 14 NA TRBV6-2/TRBV6-3 NA CASRRDNSNQPQHF TGTGCCAGCAGGAGAGATAATAGCAATCAGCCCCAGCATTTT
TRBJ1-1 15 NA TRBV6-5 NA CASSYGSNMNTEAFF TGTGCCAGCAGTTATGGTTCTAACATGAACACTGAAGCTTTCTTT
TRBJ2-5 12 many TRBV12-3/TRBV12-4 TRBD1 CASTRTGQTQYF TGTGCCAGCACCAGGACAGGGCAGACCCAGTACTTC
TRBJ2-2 15 NA TRBV10-3 NA CAIGGGDFFTGELFF TGTGCCATCGGGGGCGGGGACTTCTTCACCGGGGAGCTGTTTTTT
TRBJ1-5 15 NA TRBV6-5 TRBD1 CASSWRQGSNQPQHF TGTGCCAGCAGTTGGAGACAGGGTAGCAATCAGCCCCAGCATTTT
TRBJ1-1 15 many TRBV6-2/TRBV6-3 NA CASSWGPRGTTEAFF TGTGCCAGCTCCTGGGGGCCGCGCGGGACCACTGAAGCTTTCTTT
TRBJ2-1 17 NA TRBV9 NA CASSVVGVTGFYNEQFF TGTGCCAGCAGCGTAGTCGGTGTTACGGGGTTCTACAATGAGCAGTTCTTC
TRBJ2-1 15 many TRBV7-9 NA CASSLGAGAGGEQFF TGTGCCAGCAGCTTAGGCGCAGGGGCTGGGGGTGAGCAGTTCTTC
TRBJ2-5 15 NA TRBV5-1 NA CASSVRPGDQETQYF TGCGCCAGCAGCGTGAGACCCGGGGATCAAGAGACCCAGTACTTC
TRBJ2-3 14 NA TRBV4-2 NA CASSRERGIDTQYF TGTGCCAGCAGTCGAGAGAGGGGGATCGATACGCAGTATTTT
TRBJ1-4 14 NA TRBV2 NA CASSASATNEKLFF TGTGCCAGCAGTGCGAGTGCAACTAATGAAAAACTGTTTTTT
TRBJ1-1 14 NA TRBV29-1 NA CSVPPGRLNTEAFF TGCAGCGTTCCACCTGGACGGTTGAACACTGAAGCTTTCTTT
TRBJ1-5 16 NA TRBV12-3/TRBV12-4 TRBD1 CASSVRDRDSNQPQHF TGTGCCAGCAGTGTCCGGGACAGGGATAGCAATCAGCCCCAGCATTTT
TRBJ2-7 11 NA TRBV20-1 NA CSANQGYEQYF TGCAGTGCCAACCAGGGATACGAGCAGTACTTC
TRBJ2-3 13 NA TRBV7-2 TRBD2 CASSLPMASGIFF TGTGCCAGCAGCTTACCTATGGCTAGCGGAATATTTTTT
TRBJ2-3 17 NA TRBV6-2/TRBV6-3 TRBD2 CASSYEASGRRRDTQYF TGTGCCAGCAGTTACGAGGCTAGCGGTAGGCGGAGGGATACGCAGTATTTT
TRBJ2-1 14 NA TRBV12-3/TRBV12-4 TRBD1 CASSKTGLVDEQFF TGTGCCAGCAGTAAGACAGGGTTAGTTGATGAGCAGTTCTTC
TRBJ2-2 15 NA TRBV12-3/TRBV12-4 TRBD2 CASRERERGTGELFF TGTGCCAGCAGAGAGCGGGAGAGAGGGACCGGGGAGCTGTTTTTT
TRBJ2-3 15 few TRBV13 NA CASSYRAGQTDTQYF TGTGCCAGCAGCTATCGAGCGGGACAGACAGATACGCAGTATTTT
TRBJ1-5 19 many TRBV28 NA CASSPNPQGGSRMYQPQHF TGTGCCAGCAGTCCAAACCCCCAGGGAGGCAGCAGGATGTATCAGCCCCAGCATTTT
TRBJ1-5 14 NA TRBV28 NA CASQLQGGNQPQHF TGTGCCAGCCAACTCCAGGGAGGGAATCAGCCCCAGCATTTT
TRBJ2-6 19 few TRBV19 NA CASSTPGDAINSGANVLTF TGTGCCAGTAGTACCCCCGGGGACGCAATTAACTCTGGGGCCAACGTCCTGACTTTC
TRBJ2-3 13 many TRBV20-1 NA CSARVGSGDTQYF TGCAGTGCTAGAGTCGGGAGTGGAGATACGCAGTATTTT
TRBJ2-3 19 few TRBV21-1 NA CASSYTLTKWDRNTDTQYF TGTGCCAGCAGCTATACCCTAACGAAGTGGGACAGGAACACAGATACGCAGTATTTT